This T cell receptor beta chain originates from a study of cytomegalovirus exposure and HLA in healthy donors. Study results and limitations: Across donors, most TCRs were seen rarely, yet some public ones were widespread. There were around 160 TCR beta chains listed as cytomegalovirus-associated. Later, TCR association rates were found to vary by HLA locus, highest for DRB1 and lowest for HLA-C. An ancestry cluster, one associated with Asian ancestry, reportedly showed fewer N-insertions than the 666-donor mean in a later analysis.

To note about this clone: Its antigen is unidentified.

Both 60 Vbeta primers and 13 Jbeta primers went into the PCR. Method: immunoSEQ multiplex PCR; TCRdb's copy keeps in-frame clones and lacks some. The sample contains 150,000 to 200,000 clones, 80% to 90% of which appear only once. The V gene's germline CDR1 is SNHLY and CDR2 FYNNEI. This CDR3 contains 14 residues. V gave up 8 bases and J gave up 5 bases; unmatched junction bases: 9. The sample consisted of PBMCs. This receptor was identified in a young man in good health and CMV-seronegative. The V and J genes are TRBV2 and TRBJ1-2; TRBD1 matches at 9 bases. The CDR3 sequence is CASGDRVVLYGYTF. In nucleotides, the CDR3 is TGTGCCAGCGGGGACAGGGTTGTACTTTATGGCTACACCTTC.